This T cell receptor (beta chain) stems from a study of T cell repertoires in cytomegalovirus infection. Study as a whole: Indications came from public TCR beta signatures; they pointed to CMV infection and to a matching HLA type. Study outcomes and limitations: It was HLA-C-restricted CMV-specific TCR beta clonotypes that dominated the response ex vivo.

V lost 0 bases and J lost 5, with 14 bases in between. The CDR3 spans 14 residues. Germline-derived CDR1 and CDR2 are GTSNPN and SVGIG (reference sequence). This clonotype was seen a few times. What it binds is not known. Using its own MiXCR run on the reads, TCRdb lists one record per CDR3 protein. This table has 150,000 to 200,000 distinct CDR3 sequences, 28% appearing once. The chain couples TRBV30 to TRBJ2-7; D ambiguous. Sequenced: PBMCs. This TCR came from a human donor in good health (CMV status not recorded). Some clones in this sample may be carry-over from other donors' samples. CDR3 sequence reads: CAWSVPALSNEQYF. The CDR3, as DNA: TGTGCCTGGAGTGTACCGGCCTTGAGCAACGAGCAGTACTTC.